This T cell receptor (beta chain) was identified during a study of T cells after yellow fever vaccination. Turning to the study itself: Preparation of the low-cell-number fractions used SMART-Seq v4 Ultra Low Input.

Study observations and caveats: Some clonotypes were seen in both the CD4 and the CD8 compartments. These made up a small share and likely arose from convergent recombination.

This clonotype was picked up a small number of times. Its cognate antigen is unknown. The TCR cDNA carried a universal primer site and UMIs from 5'RACE template switching. TCRdb processed the 5' RACE reads anew with MiXCR; each CDR3 protein has one entry. The table records 250,000 to 400,000 distinct CDR3 sequences, 4% to 5.5% of them present only once. This TCR derives from a man aged 18 to 29 who received the YFV17D yellow fever vaccine. The sequenced sample was PBMCs, obtained 15 days after the yellow fever booster vaccination.

The CDR3 DNA follows: TGCAGTGCTAGGTTGCCGGGGGTACAAGATACGCAGTATTTT. Its translation: CSARLPGVQDTQYF. The chain uses TRBV20-1 and TRBJ2-3; possibly TRBD2 for D (6 bases). Trimming stripped 3 bases from V and 5 bases from J, with 15 bases between. CDR3 length: 14 residues. In germline, CDR1 is DFQATT, CDR2 SNEGSKA (reference sequence).